The 22 T cell receptor beta chains reported below all come from one sample, sequenced in a study of T cell changes during pregnancy in multiple sclerosis (dated by TCRdb to about 2019). Preparation of the library involved the immunoSEQ multiplex PCR assay. Imported from immuneACCESS, the table was reduced by TCRdb to in-frame sequences with V and J called. These copies leave out some clones; in studies compared against another copy, an unresolved V gene accounts for under half, and the cause of the remainder is not known. This sample is represented by some 46,000 clones; more than 85% of them were singletons. The ten largest clones capture less than 0.45% of the sample. The source material was CD4+ T cells from peripheral blood mononuclear cells, sampled after pregnancy. Source of these receptors: a female donor with multiple sclerosis, enrolled in a pregnancy study.

The V call is TRBV5-4, the J call TRBJ1-1, with D unresolved. The V gene's germline CDR1 is SGHNT and CDR2 YYREEE (reference sequence). CDR3 length: 15 amino acids. The V end was cut by 4 bases, the J end by 5 bases, with 18 bases between. CDR3 coding DNA: TGTGCCAGCAGCCAAGATACGGGGAGGGATACTGAAGCTTTCTTT. Residues: CASSQDTGRDTEAFF.

The chain recombines TRBV10-3 with TRBJ1-1; D is uncertain. Trimming shortened V by 6 bases and J by 3 bases, and 11 bases separated the two germline ends. Germline V gene sequence: CDR1 ENHRY, CDR2 SYGVKD. CDR3 length equals 13 residues. CDR3 DNA sequence: TGTGCCATCAGCTCCGGGTCCGACACTGAAGCTTTCTTT. This translates into CAISSGSDTEAFF.

The chain recombines TRBV2 with TRBJ2-4, with no clear D. There are 12 residues in the CDR3. V was clipped by 4 bases and J by 12 bases, with 13 bases between them. From germline, CDR1 is SNHLY and CDR2 FYNNEI. This CDR3 reads CASSVGVLDQYF. In DNA, the CDR3 is TGTGCCAGCAGTGTTGGAGTGCTGGATCAGTACTTC.

With regard to this clone: One end of the junction fails to match germline, which may point to a read error. The genes are TRBV19 and TRBJ1-2; TRBD1 matches 9 bases. The V gene's germline CDR1 is LNHDA and CDR2 SQIVND (reference sequence). The CDR3 has 12 residues. CDR3 coding DNA: TGTGCCAGTAGTTTTCGACAGGGGGGCGAGGCCTTC. Amino acids: CASSFRQGGEAF.

This chain uses TRBV4-2 with TRBJ2-5, with TRBD2 matching 15 bases. Germline V gene sequence: CDR1 LGHNA, CDR2 YNFKEQ. CDR3 length equals 17 residues. V lost 1 base to trimming and J lost 2 bases; unmatched junction nucleotides: 2. CDR3 nucleotides: TGTGCCAGCAGCCAAGGGACTAGCGGGAGGGCACAAGAGACCCAGTACTTC. Protein: CASSQGTSGRAQETQYF.

The chain uses TRBV9 and TRBJ2-1; 7 bases are shared with TRBD2. The CDR3 has 16 amino acids. The germline V gene has CDR1 SGDLS and CDR2 YYNGEE. The trim removed 1 base at V and 5 bases at J, leaving 9 bases unmatched. CDR3 DNA: TGTGCCAGCAGCGTAACCCCTAGCGGCAGCAACAATGAGCAGTTCTTC. Translated: CASSVTPSGSNNEQFF.

The V call is TRBV7-9, the J call TRBJ2-7, with 7 bases that match TRBD1. CDR3 size: 13 residues. The germline V gene has CDR1 SEHNR and CDR2 FQNEAQ (reference sequence). J gave up 11 bases and V 5 bases, and 12 bases lay outside the gene matches. CDR3 bases: TGTGCCAGCAGCCCCGACCACAGGGGCCGGGAGTACTTC. Its translation: CASSPDHRGREYF.

The chain recombines TRBV5-6 with TRBJ2-4; D might be TRBD1 (6 bases). The CDR3 consists of 15 residues. V gave up 0 bases and J gave up 3 bases, with 10 bases separating them. The V gene's germline CDR1 is SGHDT and CDR2 YYEEEE. In DNA form, the CDR3 reads TGTGCCAGCAGCTTGGGACAGGCGCGCAAAAACATTCAGTACTTC. Its translation is CASSLGQARKNIQYF.

J is TRBJ2-3 and V is TRBV5-4, with TRBD1 matching 8 bases. Germline CDR1 and CDR2: SGHNT and YYREEE (reference sequence). The CDR3 loop spans 16 amino acids. Losses at the gene ends were 4 bases for V and 2 bases for J; bases not matched to a gene: 9. As DNA, the CDR3 is TGTGCCAGCAGCATGGGGACAGGTCTAAACACAGATACGCAGTATTTT. This sequence encodes CASSMGTGLNTDTQYF.

The gene calls are TRBV14 and TRBJ2-5, with 7 bases lining up with TRBD2. CDR1 SGHDN and CDR2 FVKESK come from the germline V gene. The ends lost 6 bases at V and 3 bases at J; junction bases unmatched: 4. CDR3 length: 13 amino acids. CDR3 region: CASRRLAEETQYF. In nucleotides, the CDR3 is TGTGCCAGCAGGAGGCTAGCGGAAGAGACCCAGTACTTC.

This clone was recorded a few times. The chain recombines TRBV28 with TRBJ1-1, with a possible D match to TRBD1 (6 bases). The V end was cut by 5 bases, the J end by 1 base, with 14 bases between. Germline V gene lookup returns CDR1 MDHEN and CDR2 SYDVKM. The CDR3 length is 15 residues. The CDR3 loop is CASSQLTGSNTEAFF. The CDR3 coding sequence is TGTGCCAGCAGTCAATTGACAGGTTCGAACACTGAAGCTTTCTTT.

This clone was observed a handful of times. V usage is TRBV5-1 and J usage is TRBJ2-1; the match to TRBD1 covers 8 bases. V lost 2 bases, J lost 6 bases, and 10 bases stayed unmatched. The CDR3 has 16 amino acids. From germline, CDR1 is SGHRS and CDR2 YFSETQ. Here the CDR3 reads CASSFGQGAMSNEQFF. As DNA, the CDR3 is TGCGCCAGCAGCTTCGGACAGGGCGCGATGAGCAATGAGCAGTTCTTC.

J is TRBJ2-5 and V is TRBV20-1; TRBD1 matches 7 bases. Per germline, CDR1 DFQATT and CDR2 SNEGSKA (reference sequence). The CDR3 sequence is 11 residues long. V was clipped by 7 bases and J by 2 bases; unmatched bases: 1. CDR3 sequence: CSVRGQETQYF. Here the CDR3 DNA reads TGCAGTGTCAGGGGGCAAGAGACCCAGTACTTC.

The chain has TRBV4-2 and TRBJ1-5; D perhaps matches TRBD1 (5 bases). Trimming took 0 bases from V and 1 from J, leaving 16 bases between them. The germline V gene encodes CDR1 LGHNA and CDR2 YNFKEQ. This CDR3 is 18 amino acids long. The CDR3 region is CASSQDFGGGMSNQPQHF. The CDR3 nucleotides read TGTGCCAGCAGCCAAGATTTCGGGGGAGGAATGAGCAATCAGCCCCAGCATTTT.

This clone showed up just once. This sequence joins TRBV19 and TRBJ1-5; no clear D gene. CDR3 length: 15 residues. Trimming left V 3 bases short and J 5 bases short, with 14 bases between. Germline CDR1 reads LNHDA; CDR2 reads SQIVND (reference sequence). In DNA form, the CDR3 reads TGTGCCAGTAGTATGGGTGGAGGGTTCTATCAGCCCCAGCATTTT. Its translation: CASSMGGGFYQPQHF.

V usage is TRBV5-1 and J usage is TRBJ1-5, with D unresolved. Germline assignment: CDR1 SGHRS and CDR2 YFSETQ. Trimming shortened V by 2 bases and J by 7 bases, and 13 bases separated the two germline ends. This CDR3 spans 14 amino acids. CDR3 protein: CASSFGEMGQPQHF. CDR3 coding DNA: TGCGCCAGCAGCTTTGGGGAGATGGGACAGCCCCAGCATTTT. Drawing the rest from reference TRBV5-1 and TRBJ1-5, the complete variable domain is KAGVTQTPRYLIKTRGQQVTLSCSPISGHRSVSWYQQTPGQGLQFLFEYFSETQRNKGNFPGRFSGRQFSNSRSEMNVSTLELGDSALYLCASSFGEMGQPQHFGDGTRLSIL.

J is TRBJ2-3 and V is TRBV6-5, with D possibly TRBD2 on 6 matching bases. The CDR3 is 13 residues long. The ends were cut back, 8 bases at V and 1 base at J, with 10 bases in the middle. From germline, CDR1 is MNHEY and CDR2 SVGAGI. CDR3 DNA: TGTGCCAGCGGAGGGACTCGCACAGATACGCAGTATTTT. This translates into CASGGTRTDTQYF.

This clone was recorded many times. V and J are TRBV7-2 and TRBJ2-7, with 7 bases lining up with TRBD1. V was clipped by 2 bases and J by 3 bases; unmatched bases: 4. The CDR3 is 14 amino acids. CDR1 is SGHTA and CDR2 is FQGNSA in the germline V gene. The CDR3 is CASSLRGTDYEQYF. As DNA, the CDR3 is TGTGCCAGCAGCTTAAGGGGGACAGACTACGAGCAGTACTTC.

The chain has TRBV19 and TRBJ2-1, with 7 bases identical to TRBD2. With V trimmed by 5 bases and J by 0 bases, 7 bases remained unmatched. The germline gives CDR1 LNHDA, CDR2 SQIVND (reference sequence). This CDR3 spans 16 amino acids. This chain's CDR3 is CASSPYSSGSYNEQFF. CDR3 sequence (DNA): TGTGCCAGTAGTCCTTACTCTAGCGGCTCCTACAATGAGCAGTTCTTC. The complete variable domain, with remaining parts taken from reference TRBV19 and TRBJ2-1, reads DGGITQSPKYLFRKEGQNVTLSCEQNLNHDAMYWYRQDPGQGLRLIYYSQIVNDFQKGDIAEGYSVSREKKESFPLTVTSAQKNPTAFYLCASSPYSSGSYNEQFFGPGTRLTVL.

The chain couples TRBV7-9 to TRBJ1-1, with 7 bases lining up with TRBD1. The germline V gene encodes CDR1 SEHNR and CDR2 FQNEAQ (reference sequence). V gave up 5 bases and J gave up 0 bases; unmatched junction bases: 6. The CDR3 is made up of 15 amino acids. Written as DNA, the CDR3 is TGTGCCAGCAGCCTTCTTAGGGGGCTGAACACTGAAGCTTTCTTT. Protein sequence: CASSLLRGLNTEAFF.

The gene calls are TRBV27 and TRBJ2-4; D remains unclear. The CDR3 is 14 residues long. V dropped 6 bases and J dropped 0 bases, with 9 bases sitting between them. Germline-derived CDR1 and CDR2 are MNHEY and SMNVEV (reference sequence). The CDR3 here is CASRGLLAKNIQYF. The CDR3, as DNA: TGTGCCAGCAGGGGCTTACTAGCCAAAAACATTCAGTACTTC.

This chain connects TRBV11-3 to TRBJ1-5; D may be TRBD1 (6 bases). V was cut by 7 bases and J by 5 bases, with 21 bases left in between. Germline assignment: CDR1 SGHNT and CDR2 YENEEA. The CDR3 consists of 16 residues. The CDR3 DNA follows: TGTGCCAGCACCCCACCGAGGGGGGGTTGTGATCAGCCCCAGCATTTT. It is translated as CASTPPRGGCDQPQHF.